Listed here are 30 T cell receptor beta chains from one sample, sequenced in a study of T cell changes during pregnancy in multiple sclerosis. TCRdb's copy holds only in-frame clones and misses some; the assay was immunoSEQ multiplex PCR. There are about 48,000 clones in the sample; 94% occur only once, and 0.45% to 0.55% lies in the top ten. Sequenced here: CD4+ T cells from peripheral blood mononuclear cells, sampled in the first trimester of pregnancy. The receptors shown here come from a female donor with multiple sclerosis, enrolled in a pregnancy study.

This clone has only one observation. The rearrangement links TRBV7-8 to TRBJ2-3; D is undetermined. The CDR3 is 17 amino acids. The V end lost 5 bases, the J end lost 2 bases, and 20 bases lay between the germline ends. Germline V gene sequence: CDR1 SGHVS, CDR2 FQNEAQ. CDR3 bases: TGTGCCAGCAGCCTTGCCCGGGTCCTACTCAACACAGATACGCAGTATTTT. This translates into CASSLARVLLNTDTQYF.

This rearrangement joins TRBV30 to TRBJ2-7; D remains unclear. V lost 0 bases and J lost 8, with 14 bases in between. There are 13 residues in the CDR3. Germline V lookup: CDR1 GTSNPN, CDR2 SVGIG (reference sequence). CDR3 loop: CAWSVMGRLKQYF. The DNA of the CDR3 is TGTGCCTGGAGTGTAATGGGCCGGTTAAAGCAGTACTTC.

The rearrangement joins TRBV19 to TRBJ1-2; 7 nucleotides align to TRBD1. CDR3 length: 13 residues. V lost 8 bases and J lost 1; bases outside the gene matches: 4. Germline-derived CDR1 and CDR2 are LNHDA and SQIVND (reference sequence). Here the CDR3 DNA reads TGTGCCAGTCGGGACAGATTTAACTATGGCTACACCTTC. Protein: CASRDRFNYGYTF.

The chain employs TRBV15 and TRBJ1-2; 11 bases line up with TRBD1. The CDR3 is 15 amino acids. V gave up 3 bases and J gave up 7 bases; unmatched junction bases: 7. The germline gives CDR1 LNHNV, CDR2 YYDKDF (reference sequence). The CDR3 spells CATSRPGTGGSGYTF. The CDR3 nucleotides read TGTGCCACCAGCAGGCCCGGGACAGGGGGTAGTGGCTACACCTTC.

The rearrangement links TRBV5-6 to TRBJ1-6, with D uncertain. The V gene lost 2 bases and the J gene lost 3 bases, with 12 bases spanning the gap. The CDR3 totals 16 residues. From germline, CDR1 is SGHDT and CDR2 YYEEEE. CDR3 loop: CASSFRSKIYNSPLHF. The DNA for the CDR3 is TGTGCCAGCAGCTTTAGGAGTAAAATCTATAATTCACCCCTCCACTTT.

The V and J genes are TRBV12-5 and TRBJ1-2; possibly TRBD1 for D (6 bases). Trimming removed 6 bases at V and 9 bases at J, with 23 bases between. Germline V CDR1 and CDR2: LGHNT, FRNRAP. This CDR3 has 15 amino acids. CDR3 nucleotide sequence: TGTGCTAGTGGGCTGGGCACGGGGGGCGCAAAACGCTACACCTTC. Translating it yields CASGLGTGGAKRYTF.

DNA of the CDR3: TGCGCCAGCAGCTTGGTAGGTAGCGGGGGAGGAGATACGCAGTATTTT. This encodes CASSLVGSGGGDTQYF. The chain uses TRBV5-1 and TRBJ2-3; TRBD2 agrees at 9 bases. Germline values: CDR1 SGHRS, CDR2 YFSETQ. The V gene end was trimmed by 0 bases and the J gene end by 5 bases; junction bases not matched to a gene: 7. This CDR3 spans 16 amino acids.

This clone has a handful of counts. This chain connects TRBV6-1 to TRBJ1-2; the D gene is possibly TRBD1 (5 bases). This CDR3 region has 12 residues. Germline assignment: CDR1 MNHNS and CDR2 SASEGT. V lost 6 bases, J lost 7 bases, and 12 bases lay in between. This CDR3 is CASSARDGGYTF. The CDR3 bases are TGTGCCAGCAGCGCGCGGGACGGTGGCTACACCTTC.

The rearrangement joins TRBV7-8 to TRBJ1-4; D ambiguous. Germline loops: CDR1 SGHVS, CDR2 FQNEAQ. This CDR3 has 15 amino acids. Trimming pared 5 bases from V and 7 bases from J, leaving 17 bases between. CDR3 amino acids: CASSDVPGHGEKLFF. The DNA of the CDR3 is TGTGCCAGCAGCGATGTCCCTGGCCATGGTGAAAAACTGTTTTTT.

The chain joins TRBV4-2 to TRBJ2-5; TRBD1 might be the D (5 bases). The CDR3 contains 16 residues. CDR1 and CDR2 from the germline V gene are LGHNA and YNFKEQ. V was trimmed by 0 bases and J by 2 bases, leaving 13 bases between them. The DNA of the CDR3 is TGTGCCAGCAGCCAAGACCCAGGGCGTGGTCAAGAGACCCAGTACTTC. It translates to CASSQDPGRGQETQYF.

The gene calls are TRBV19 and TRBJ1-1; 9 bases map to TRBD1. CDR1 and CDR2 (germline): LNHDA, SQIVND (reference sequence). Trimming at V came to 4 bases and at J to 3 bases, leaving 6 bases not matched to a gene. CDR3 length equals 15 residues. The CDR3 nucleotides are TGTGCCAGTAGTACACAGGGGGCCCTGCACACTGAAGCTTTCTTT. Encoded protein: CASSTQGALHTEAFF.

The V call is TRBV5-6, the J call TRBJ1-6; tentatively, D is TRBD1 (6 bases). Trimming pared 0 bases from V and 7 bases from J, leaving 8 bases between. Germline V gene data show CDR1 as SGHDT and CDR2 as YYEEEE. This CDR3 comprises 14 residues. CDR3 amino acids: CASSLAGENSPLHF. CDR3 sequence (DNA): TGTGCCAGCAGCTTGGCAGGGGAGAATTCACCCCTCCACTTT.

This chain uses TRBV4-1 with TRBJ1-6; TRBD1 agrees at 7 bases. CDR3 length equals 14 residues. The ends lost 0 bases at V and 10 bases at J; junction bases unmatched: 3. Germline V CDR1 and CDR2: MGHRA, YSYEKL. As DNA, the CDR3 is TGCGCCAGCAGCCAAGACCAAGGGGGCTCACCCCTCCACTTT. Translating it yields CASSQDQGGSPLHF.

The CDR3 spells CASSLSGQGARTDTQYF. The CDR3 coding sequence is TGTGCCAGCAGCTTGTCAGGACAGGGGGCGAGGACAGATACGCAGTATTTT. The chain couples TRBV5-6 to TRBJ2-3; 11 bases agree with TRBD1. Germline V gives CDR1 SGHDT, CDR2 YYEEEE. This CDR3 comprises 17 residues. V was pared by 1 base and J by 3 bases, with 7 bases of the junction left unmatched.

The chain uses TRBV5-1 and TRBJ1-5; D possibly corresponds to TRBD1 (5 bases). CDR3 length: 15 residues. Germline CDR1 SGHRS, CDR2 YFSETQ. V lost 5 bases and J lost 5, with 17 bases in between. CDR3 region: CASSPQAGVDQPQHF. The CDR3, as DNA: TGCGCCAGCAGTCCACAGGCGGGGGTCGATCAGCCCCAGCATTTT.

This clone has only one observation. The V gene is TRBV19, the J gene TRBJ2-3; D gene uncertain. Per the germline V gene, CDR1 is LNHDA and CDR2 is SQIVND (reference sequence). The CDR3 length is 12 residues. Trimming removed 5 bases at V and 4 bases at J, with 7 bases between. The CDR3 DNA sequence: TGTGCCAGTAGTTTCCAGGCAGATACGCAGTATTTT. Protein: CASSFQADTQYF. The variable domain in full, with the rest retrieved from reference TRBV19 and TRBJ2-3, is DGGITQSPKYLFRKEGQNVTLSCEQNLNHDAMYWYRQDPGQGLRLIYYSQIVNDFQKGDIAEGYSVSREKKESFPLTVTSAQKNPTAFYLCASSFQADTQYFGPGTRLTVL.

The chain uses TRBV6-1 and TRBJ1-6; maybe TRBD1 (5 bases). From germline, CDR1 is MNHNS and CDR2 SASEGT. This CDR3 has 16 residues. The V end lost 2 bases, the J end lost 6 bases, and 14 bases lay between the germline ends. The CDR3, as DNA: TGTGCCAGCAGTGAAAGGGCAGGGCAATTTAATTCACCCCTCCACTTT. This codes for CASSERAGQFNSPLHF.

This clone was counted once. V gene TRBV10-3 combines with J gene TRBJ2-7; possible D gene TRBD1, 5 bases. V was trimmed by 4 bases and J by 6 bases, leaving 16 bases between them. Germline CDR1 ENHRY, CDR2 SYGVKD. This CDR3 spans 14 amino acids. DNA of the CDR3: TGTGCCATCAGTGGGACGAGACAGAACTCCGAGCAGTACTTC. This gives the protein CAISGTRQNSEQYF.

This chain links TRBV19 with TRBJ1-1; possible D gene TRBD1, 6 bases. CDR1 and CDR2 from the germline V gene are LNHDA and SQIVND (reference sequence). V lost 0 bases, J lost 1 base, and 9 bases lay in between. The CDR3 is 15 residues long. The CDR3 DNA follows: TGTGCCAGTAGTATAGAGGACAGAGCGAACACTGAAGCTTTCTTT. Its protein is CASSIEDRANTEAFF.

The rearrangement links TRBV30 to TRBJ2-5; D might be TRBD2 (5 bases). Germline V gene lookup returns CDR1 GTSNPN and CDR2 SVGIG (reference sequence). CDR3 length: 13 residues. Deletions cut 2 bases from V and 2 bases from J, with 9 bases between. Here the CDR3 DNA reads TGTGCCTGGAGTCCCGGGGTACAAGAGACCCAGTACTTC. Translated: CAWSPGVQETQYF.

The gene calls are TRBV9 and TRBJ1-2, with a tentative D call TRBD1 (6 bases). The CDR3 extends over 13 amino acids. The V gene's germline CDR1 is SGDLS and CDR2 YYNGEE. The V end was cut by 0 bases, the J end by 6 bases, with 9 bases between. The CDR3 DNA reads TGTGCCAGCAGCGTAGGCAGGGACAATGGCTACACCTTC. Protein sequence: CASSVGRDNGYTF.

The rearrangement joins TRBV7-9 to TRBJ2-3; D gene ambiguous. V dropped 1 base and J dropped 1 base, with 9 bases sitting between them. The V gene's germline CDR1 is SEHNR and CDR2 FQNEAQ (reference sequence). The CDR3 is 15 amino acids. The CDR3 region is CASSLVPQGTDTQYF. CDR3 nucleotides: TGTGCCAGCAGCTTAGTTCCCCAGGGCACAGATACGCAGTATTTT.

This chain uses TRBV4-2 with TRBJ1-2, with TRBD1 matching over 8 bases. V shed 4 bases, J shed 1 base, and the junction held 11 bases outside the gene matches. Germline-derived CDR1 and CDR2 are LGHNA and YNFKEQ. The CDR3 length is 17 residues. DNA of the CDR3: TGTGCCAGCAGCCCCTTTGGGGAGACAGGGGATAACTATGGCTACACCTTC. Residues: CASSPFGETGDNYGYTF.

The chain carries TRBV5-1 and TRBJ2-7; 10 nucleotides line up with TRBD1. Germline CDR1 and CDR2: SGHRS and YFSETQ. The CDR3 extends over 15 amino acids. Trimming removed 2 bases from V and 5 bases from J; junction bases left unmatched: 7. CDR3 amino acids: CASSLGDRGGNEQYF. Written as DNA, the CDR3 is TGCGCCAGCAGCTTAGGGGACAGGGGTGGGAACGAGCAGTACTTC.

V and J are TRBV28 and TRBJ1-5; a possible D gene is TRBD1 (6 bases). Germline V gene data show CDR1 as MDHEN and CDR2 as SYDVKM. V was cut by 4 bases and J by 2 bases, with 12 bases left in between. This CDR3 is built from 15 residues. The DNA of the CDR3 is TGTGCCAGCAGTTCAGGGGTTTCAGGCAATCAGCCCCAGCATTTT. Translation gives CASSSGVSGNQPQHF.

V gene TRBV10-3 combines with J gene TRBJ2-5; D is unresolved. CDR1 and CDR2 (germline): ENHRY, SYGVKD. V lost 4 bases and J 5 bases, leaving 11 bases between the germline ends. This CDR3 comprises 13 residues. CDR3 protein: CAISAYSEETQYF. The CDR3 coding sequence is TGTGCCATCAGTGCTTACTCCGAGGAGACCCAGTACTTC.

The chain links TRBV19 to TRBJ1-2; 11 bases match TRBD1. With V trimmed by 8 bases and J by 3 bases, 2 bases remained unmatched. The germline gives CDR1 LNHDA, CDR2 SQIVND (reference sequence). The CDR3 spans 13 residues. The CDR3 is CASGDRGYYGYTF. The CDR3 DNA follows: TGTGCCAGTGGGGACAGGGGGTACTATGGCTACACCTTC. Full variable domain (rest looked up from reference TRBV19 and TRBJ1-2): DGGITQSPKYLFRKEGQNVTLSCEQNLNHDAMYWYRQDPGQGLRLIYYSQIVNDFQKGDIAEGYSVSREKKESFPLTVTSAQKNPTAFYLCASGDRGYYGYTFGSGTRLTVV.

The chain combines TRBV20-1 with TRBJ2-1, with TRBD2 identical over 7 bases. The V gene's germline CDR1 is DFQATT and CDR2 SNEGSKA (reference sequence). The CDR3 spans 11 residues. The ends lost 4 bases at V and 12 bases at J; junction bases unmatched: 6. The CDR3 sequence: CSATFSGRQFF. In nucleotides, the CDR3 is TGCAGTGCTACCTTTAGCGGGCGGCAGTTCTTC.

The chain links TRBV7-2 to TRBJ1-4; D might be TRBD1 (6 bases). Per the germline V gene, CDR1 is SGHTA and CDR2 is FQGNSA. The CDR3 has 16 residues. V gave up 2 bases and J gave up 7 bases, with 17 bases separating them. The CDR3 sequence is CASSLLGEGVREKLFF. For the CDR3, the DNA is TGTGCCAGCAGCTTACTAGGAGAGGGGGTTCGTGAAAAACTGTTTTTT.

The V and J genes are TRBV11-2 and TRBJ2-1; 7 nucleotides match TRBD2. The V segment lost 5 bases and the J segment 7 bases; nucleotides outside the gene matches: 8. Germline lookup yields CDR1 SGHAT and CDR2 FQNNGV. This CDR3 comprises 14 residues. The CDR3 reads CASSPPGGGNEQFF. The DNA for the CDR3 is TGTGCCAGCAGCCCACCGGGGGGAGGAAATGAGCAGTTCTTC.